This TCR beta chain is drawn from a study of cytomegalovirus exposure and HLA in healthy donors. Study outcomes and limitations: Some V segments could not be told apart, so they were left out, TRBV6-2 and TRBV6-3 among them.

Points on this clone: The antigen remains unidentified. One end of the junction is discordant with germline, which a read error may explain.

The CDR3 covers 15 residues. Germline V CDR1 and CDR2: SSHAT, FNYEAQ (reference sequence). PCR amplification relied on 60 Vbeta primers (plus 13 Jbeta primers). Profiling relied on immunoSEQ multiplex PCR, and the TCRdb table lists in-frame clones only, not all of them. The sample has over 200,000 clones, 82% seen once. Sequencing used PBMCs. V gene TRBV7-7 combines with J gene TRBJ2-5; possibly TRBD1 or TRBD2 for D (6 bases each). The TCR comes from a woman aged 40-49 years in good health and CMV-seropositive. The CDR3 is CASSLGGGSKETQYF. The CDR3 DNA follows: TGTGCTAGCAGCTTAGGAGGGGGTAGCAAAGAGACCCAGTACTTC.